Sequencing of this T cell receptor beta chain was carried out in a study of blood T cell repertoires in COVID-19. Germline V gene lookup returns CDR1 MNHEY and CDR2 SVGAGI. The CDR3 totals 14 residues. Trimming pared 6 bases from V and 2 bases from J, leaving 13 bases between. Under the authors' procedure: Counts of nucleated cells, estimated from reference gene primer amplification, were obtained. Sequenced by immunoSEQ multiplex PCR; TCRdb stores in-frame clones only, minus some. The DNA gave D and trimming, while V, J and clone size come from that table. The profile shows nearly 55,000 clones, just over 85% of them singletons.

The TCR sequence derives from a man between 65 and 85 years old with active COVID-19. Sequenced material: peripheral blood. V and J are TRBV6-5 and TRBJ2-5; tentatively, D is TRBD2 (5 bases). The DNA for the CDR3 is TGTGCCAGCAGCCCCCGGACTCCACAAGAGACCCAGTACTTC. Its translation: CASSPRTPQETQYF.